The 15 T cell receptor beta chains in this list originate from one sample, sequenced in a study of T-cell memory formation after mild COVID-19. TCRdb analysed the 5' RACE reads with MiXCR anew, one entry per CDR3 protein. The table has about 560,000 distinct CDR3 sequences, roughly 22% seen once; the top ten hold around 9.2%. The specimen was PBMCs or a T cell subset sorted from them (not recorded which). These receptors originate from an adult woman who had mild COVID-19 (a few samples of this study predate the infection). Cell type and time point are not known.

This clonotype appeared a few times. The V and J genes are TRBV5-5 and TRBJ2-7; the D gene is possibly TRBD2 (5 bases). This CDR3 is 15 amino acids long. The V and J ends lost 5 bases and 3 bases respectively, with 18 bases between them. Per the germline V gene, CDR1 is SGHKS and CDR2 is YYEKEE (reference sequence). CDR3 coding DNA: TGTGCCAGCAGACGCCCCGGCGGTGGAGGCTACGAGCAGTACTTC. The encoded protein is CASRRPGGGGYEQYF.

This chain connects TRBV6-5 to TRBJ1-6, with D maybe TRBD1 (6 bases). The V gene lost 0 bases and the J gene lost 8 bases, with 11 bases spanning the gap. Germline assignment: CDR1 MNHEY and CDR2 SVGAGI. This CDR3 region has 15 residues. CDR3 DNA sequence: TGTGCCAGCAGTTACTCCGGACAGTCGTATTCACCCCTCCACTTT. Protein sequence: CASSYSGQSYSPLHF.

Only one count was recorded for this clonotype. The rearrangement links TRBV12-3 or TRBV12-4 to TRBJ1-2, with 9 bases matching TRBD1. The junction had 9 bases not matched to a gene; V was cut back by 8 bases and J by 5 bases. The length of the CDR3 is 14 residues. CDR3 sequence (DNA): TGTGCCAGCGGGACCTGGACAGGGGTATATGGCTACACCTTC. Protein: CASGTWTGVYGYTF.

The chain links TRBV4-3 to TRBJ2-1; possibly TRBD1 for D (5 bases). CDR3 size: 15 residues. The ends were cut back, 4 bases at V and 1 base at J, with 11 bases in the middle. CDR1 is LGHNA, CDR2 YSLEER, per germline. The CDR3 region has the DNA TGCGCCAGCAGCCCAGCAGGGTTTTCCTACAATGAGCAGTTCTTC. It is translated as CASSPAGFSYNEQFF.

The chain uses TRBV4-3 and TRBJ2-2; tentative D call: TRBD2 (6 bases). V lost 0 bases and J 3 bases, leaving 11 bases between the germline ends. Germline V gives CDR1 LGHNA, CDR2 YSLEER. This CDR3 is 16 amino acids long. The CDR3 loop reads CASSQDTAGYTGELFF. For the CDR3, the DNA is TGCGCCAGCAGCCAAGATACGGCGGGGTACACCGGGGAGCTGTTTTTT.

This clonotype has a handful of counts. The V call is TRBV9, the J call TRBJ2-5; D is perhaps TRBD1 or TRBD2 (5 bases each). V shed 0 bases and J shed 5 bases, with 14 bases lying between them. In germline, CDR1 is SGDLS, CDR2 YYNGEE. This CDR3 region has 15 residues. CDR3 sequence (DNA): TGTGCCAGCAGCGTAGCGATCGGCAGGGACGAGACCCAGTACTTC. Protein sequence: CASSVAIGRDETQYF.

CDR3 sequence reads: CASRGGREAKNIQYF. The CDR3 DNA reads as TGTGCCAGTCGGGGGGGCAGGGAAGCCAAAAACATTCAGTACTTC. This chain links TRBV19 with TRBJ2-4, with 8 bases identical to TRBD2. Trimming at V came to 8 bases and at J to 0 bases, leaving 6 bases not matched to a gene. Germline V gene lookup returns CDR1 LNHDA and CDR2 SQIVND (reference sequence). This CDR3 is 15 amino acids long.

The chain uses TRBV6-6 and TRBJ2-5; D perhaps matches TRBD2 (6 bases). The CDR3 runs to 16 residues. Germline CDR1 reads MNHNY; CDR2 reads SVGAGI (reference sequence). Trimming took off 8 bases at V and 4 bases at J, with 23 bases between the two ends. This CDR3 is CASRWGGGKGSETQYF. In DNA, the CDR3 is TGTGCCAGCCGTTGGGGCGGCGGGAAGGGATCAGAGACCCAGTACTTC.

The CDR3: CASSLASSGTGGELFF. The CDR3 DNA sequence: TGTGCCAGCAGCTTAGCTTCTAGCGGGACTGGCGGGGAGCTGTTTTTT. The chain employs TRBV7-2 and TRBJ2-2; the match to TRBD2 covers 9 bases. The V gene end was trimmed by 0 bases and the J gene end by 7 bases; junction bases not matched to a gene: 6. Germline V gene sequence: CDR1 SGHTA, CDR2 FQGNSA. The CDR3 is 16 amino acids.

The chain couples TRBV5-4 to TRBJ1-2; no reliable D call. The V and J ends lost 2 bases and 9 bases respectively, with 11 bases between them. CDR3 length: 12 amino acids. The germline V gene encodes CDR1 SGHNT and CDR2 YYREEE (reference sequence). CDR3 sequence reads: CASSLTEGSYTF. CDR3 DNA sequence: TGTGCCAGCAGCTTAACAGAAGGAAGCTACACCTTC.

This CDR3 reads CASSSPASLVAYEQYF. The CDR3 DNA follows: TGTGCCAGCAGCTCTCCGGCTAGCCTAGTGGCCTACGAGCAGTACTTC. This rearrangement joins TRBV11-3 to TRBJ2-7; a possible D gene is TRBD2 (5 bases). The CDR3 spans 16 residues. Germline assignment: CDR1 SGHNT and CDR2 YENEEA. Trimming shortened V by 4 bases and J by 2 bases, and 18 bases separated the two germline ends.

This clonotype occurred once. The V gene is TRBV4-1, the J gene TRBJ1-1, with 7 bases identical to TRBD1. This CDR3 is built from 16 residues. CDR1 and CDR2 (germline): MGHRA, YSYEKL. After removal of 4 bases from V and 5 bases from J, the junction contained 13 bases not matched to a gene. CDR3 nucleotide sequence: TGCGCCAGCAGCCTCACCCTTCACAGGGGACAAACTGAAGCTTTCTTT. Translation gives CASSLTLHRGQTEAFF.

The genes are TRBV6-1 and TRBJ1-1; the D is unclear. Per the germline V gene, CDR1 is MNHNS and CDR2 is SASEGT. V lost 6 bases to trimming and J lost 7 bases, with 9 bases between them. The CDR3 covers 11 residues. CDR3 nucleotides: TGTGCCAGCAGGGGCCAGTTTGAAGCTTTCTTT. It translates to CASRGQFEAFF.

The sample holds a few counts of this clonotype. J is TRBJ1-1 and V is TRBV7-2; D remains ambiguous. The germline CDR1 and CDR2 sequences are SGHTA and FQGNSA. The V end was cut by 5 bases, the J end by 10 bases, with 17 bases between. This CDR3 contains 13 residues. This CDR3 reads CASSLGLPRGAFF. The CDR3 bases are TGTGCCAGCAGCCTTGGACTCCCAAGAGGAGCTTTCTTT.

The sample holds a few counts of this clonotype. The rearrangement uses TRBV7-6 and TRBJ2-3; the match to TRBD1 covers 7 bases. Per the germline V gene, CDR1 is SGHVS and CDR2 is FNYEAQ. V shed 1 base and J 3 bases; nucleotides not matched to a gene: 10. This CDR3 comprises 17 residues. The CDR3 DNA reads TGTGCCAGCAGCTTAGACCAACAGGGGCCAGTGACAGATACGCAGTATTTT. Its translation: CASSLDQQGPVTDTQYF.